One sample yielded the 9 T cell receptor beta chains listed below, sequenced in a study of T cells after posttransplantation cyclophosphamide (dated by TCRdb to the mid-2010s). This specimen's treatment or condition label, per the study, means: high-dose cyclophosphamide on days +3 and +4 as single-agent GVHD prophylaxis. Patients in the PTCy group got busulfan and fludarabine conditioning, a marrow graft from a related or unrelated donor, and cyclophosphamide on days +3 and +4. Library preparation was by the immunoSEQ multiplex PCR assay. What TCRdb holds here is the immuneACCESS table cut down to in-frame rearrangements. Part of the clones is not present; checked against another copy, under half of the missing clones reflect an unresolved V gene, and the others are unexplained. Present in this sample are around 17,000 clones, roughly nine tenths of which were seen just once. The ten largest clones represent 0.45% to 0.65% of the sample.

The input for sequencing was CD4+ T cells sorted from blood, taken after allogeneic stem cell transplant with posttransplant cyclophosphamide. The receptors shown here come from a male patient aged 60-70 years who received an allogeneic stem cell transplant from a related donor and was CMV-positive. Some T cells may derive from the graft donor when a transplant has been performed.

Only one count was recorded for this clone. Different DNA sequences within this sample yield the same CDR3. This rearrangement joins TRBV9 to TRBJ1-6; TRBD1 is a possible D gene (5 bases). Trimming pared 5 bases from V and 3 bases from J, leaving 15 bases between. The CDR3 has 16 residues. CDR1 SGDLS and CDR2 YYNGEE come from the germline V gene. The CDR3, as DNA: TGTGCCAGCAGGGCGGGGGGGAACAACTATAATTCACCCCTCCACTTT. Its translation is CASRAGGNNYNSPLHF.

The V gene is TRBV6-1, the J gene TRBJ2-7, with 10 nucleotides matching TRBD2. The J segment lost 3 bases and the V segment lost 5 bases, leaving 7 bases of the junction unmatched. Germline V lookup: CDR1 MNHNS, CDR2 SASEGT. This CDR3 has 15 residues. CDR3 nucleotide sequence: TGTGCCAGCAGTATCTCAGCGGGGGGGAGCTACGAGCAGTACTTC. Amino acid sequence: CASSISAGGSYEQYF.

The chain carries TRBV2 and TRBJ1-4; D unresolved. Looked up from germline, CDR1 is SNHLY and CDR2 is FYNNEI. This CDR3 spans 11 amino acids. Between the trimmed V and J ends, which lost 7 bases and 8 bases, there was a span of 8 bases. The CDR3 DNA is TGTGCCAGCACTATGTCCGAAAAACTGTTTTTT. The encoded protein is CASTMSEKLFF.

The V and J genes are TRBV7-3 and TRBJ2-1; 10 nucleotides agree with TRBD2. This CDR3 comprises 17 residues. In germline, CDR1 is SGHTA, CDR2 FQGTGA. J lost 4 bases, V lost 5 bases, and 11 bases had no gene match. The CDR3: CASSPLPSSGGYNEQFF. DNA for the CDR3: TGTGCCAGCAGCCCCCTCCCCTCTAGCGGGGGATACAATGAGCAGTTCTTC. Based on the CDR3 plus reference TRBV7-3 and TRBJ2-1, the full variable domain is GAGVSQTPSNKVTEKGKYVELRCDPISGHTALYWYRQSLGQGPEFLIYFQGTGAADDSGLPNDRFFAVRPEGSVSTLKIQRTERGDSAVYLCASSPLPSSGGYNEQFFGPGTRLTVL.

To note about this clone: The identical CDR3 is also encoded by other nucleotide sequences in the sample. CDR3 bases: TGTGCCAGTAGCCGGGACAGATCCTACAATGAGCAGTTCTTC. This translates into CASSRDRSYNEQFF. V and J are TRBV19 and TRBJ2-1; 7 bases match TRBD1. Germline-derived CDR1 and CDR2 are LNHDA and SQIVND (reference sequence). Trimming cost V 6 bases and J 1 base; bases outside gene matches: 3. The CDR3 length is 14 residues.

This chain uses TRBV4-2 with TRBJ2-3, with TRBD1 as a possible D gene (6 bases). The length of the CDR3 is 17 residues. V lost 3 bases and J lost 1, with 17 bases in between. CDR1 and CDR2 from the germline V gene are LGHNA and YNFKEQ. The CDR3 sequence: CASSQGLEAGGTDTQYF. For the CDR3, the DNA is TGTGCCAGCAGCCAGGGGCTGGAGGCAGGGGGCACAGATACGCAGTATTTT.

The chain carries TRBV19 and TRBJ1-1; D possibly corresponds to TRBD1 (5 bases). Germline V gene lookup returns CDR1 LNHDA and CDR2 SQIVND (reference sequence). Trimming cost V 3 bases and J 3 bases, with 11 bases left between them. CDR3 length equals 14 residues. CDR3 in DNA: TGTGCCAGTAGTATCCTAGGGGCGGACACTGAAGCTTTCTTT. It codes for CASSILGADTEAFF.

CDR3 sequence (DNA): TGCGCCAGCAGCCAAGTAGGTCGGGACAGTTTGTACTCTGGGGCCAACGTCCTGACTTTC. The encoded protein is CASSQVGRDSLYSGANVLTF. The chain has TRBV4-1 and TRBJ2-6, with 7 bases fitting TRBD1. Trimming cost V 1 base and J 0 bases; bases outside gene matches: 12. CDR1 is MGHRA and CDR2 is YSYEKL in the germline V gene. CDR3 length: 20 residues.

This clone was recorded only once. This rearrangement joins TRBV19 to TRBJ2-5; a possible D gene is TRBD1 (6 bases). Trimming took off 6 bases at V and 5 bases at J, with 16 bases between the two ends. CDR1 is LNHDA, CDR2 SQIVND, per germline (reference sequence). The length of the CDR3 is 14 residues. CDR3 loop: CASSLQGFGETQYF. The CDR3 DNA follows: TGTGCCAGTAGCCTACAGGGCTTCGGGGAGACCCAGTACTTC.